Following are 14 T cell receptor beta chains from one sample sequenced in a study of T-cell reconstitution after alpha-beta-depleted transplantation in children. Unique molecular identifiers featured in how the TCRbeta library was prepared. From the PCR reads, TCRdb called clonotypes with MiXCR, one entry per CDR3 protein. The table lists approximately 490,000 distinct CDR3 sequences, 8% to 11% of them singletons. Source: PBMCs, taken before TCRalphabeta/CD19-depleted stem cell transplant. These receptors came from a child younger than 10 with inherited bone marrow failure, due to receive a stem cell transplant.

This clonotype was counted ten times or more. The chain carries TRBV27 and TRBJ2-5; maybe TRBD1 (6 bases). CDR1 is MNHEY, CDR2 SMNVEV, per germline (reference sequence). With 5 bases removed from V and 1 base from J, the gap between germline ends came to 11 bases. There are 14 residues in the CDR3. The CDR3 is CASSRQGSQETQYF. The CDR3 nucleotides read TGTGCCAGCAGTCGTCAGGGGTCCCAAGAGACCCAGTACTTC.

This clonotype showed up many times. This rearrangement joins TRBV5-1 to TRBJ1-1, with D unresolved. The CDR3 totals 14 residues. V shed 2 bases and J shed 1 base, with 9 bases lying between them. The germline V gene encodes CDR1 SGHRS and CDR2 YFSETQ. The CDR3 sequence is CASSFSGSNTEAFF. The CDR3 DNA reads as TGCGCCAGCAGCTTTAGTGGGTCGAACACTGAAGCTTTCTTT.

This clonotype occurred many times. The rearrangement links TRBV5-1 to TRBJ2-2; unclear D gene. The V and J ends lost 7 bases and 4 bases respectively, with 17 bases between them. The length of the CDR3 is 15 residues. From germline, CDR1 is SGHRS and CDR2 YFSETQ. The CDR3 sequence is CASSRAHATTGELFF. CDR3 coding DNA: TGCGCCAGCTCTCGGGCCCACGCTACCACCGGGGAGCTGTTTTTT.

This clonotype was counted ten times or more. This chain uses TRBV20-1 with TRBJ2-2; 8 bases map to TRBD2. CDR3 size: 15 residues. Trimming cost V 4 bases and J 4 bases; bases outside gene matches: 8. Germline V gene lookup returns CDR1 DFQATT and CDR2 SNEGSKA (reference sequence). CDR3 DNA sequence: TGCAGTGCTACCGTAGCGGGAAGTATCACCGGGGAGCTGTTTTTT. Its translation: CSATVAGSITGELFF.

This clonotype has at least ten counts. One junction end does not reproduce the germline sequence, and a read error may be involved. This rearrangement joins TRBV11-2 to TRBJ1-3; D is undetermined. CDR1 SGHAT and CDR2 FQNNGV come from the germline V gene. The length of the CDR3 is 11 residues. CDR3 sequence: CASSLQSGPSF. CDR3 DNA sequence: TGTGCCAGCAGCCTACAGTCAGGCCCATCATTT. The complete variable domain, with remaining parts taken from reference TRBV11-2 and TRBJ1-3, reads EAGVAQSPRYKIIEKRQSVAFWCNPISGHATLYWYQQILGQGPKLLIQFQNNGVVDDSQLPKDRFSAERLKGVDSTLKIQPAKLEDSAVYLCASSLQSGPSFGEGSWLTVV.

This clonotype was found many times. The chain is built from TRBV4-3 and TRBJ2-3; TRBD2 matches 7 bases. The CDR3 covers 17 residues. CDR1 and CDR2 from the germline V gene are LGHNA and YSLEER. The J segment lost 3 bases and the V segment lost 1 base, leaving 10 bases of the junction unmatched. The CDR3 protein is CASSQGVVRGLTDTQYF. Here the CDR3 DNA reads TGCGCCAGCAGCCAAGGGGTTGTGCGGGGACTAACAGATACGCAGTATTTT.

CDR3 bases: TGCGCCAGCAGCGGGGTTTTAGCGGGAGGCAATGAGCAGTTCTTC. Translating it yields CASSGVLAGGNEQFF. The rearrangement uses TRBV5-1 and TRBJ2-1, with TRBD2 matching 10 bases. Trimming cost V 4 bases and J 6 bases; bases outside gene matches: 7. Per the germline V gene, CDR1 is SGHRS and CDR2 is YFSETQ. CDR3 length: 15 residues.

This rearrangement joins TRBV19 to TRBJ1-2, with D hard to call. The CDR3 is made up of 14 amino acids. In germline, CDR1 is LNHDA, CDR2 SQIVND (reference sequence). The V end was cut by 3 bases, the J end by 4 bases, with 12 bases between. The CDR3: CASSMIPVGYGYTF. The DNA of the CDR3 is TGTGCCAGTAGTATGATCCCTGTCGGCTATGGCTACACCTTC.

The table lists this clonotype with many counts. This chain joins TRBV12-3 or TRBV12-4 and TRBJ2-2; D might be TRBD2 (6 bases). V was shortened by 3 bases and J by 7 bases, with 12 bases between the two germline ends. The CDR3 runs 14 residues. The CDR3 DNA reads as TGTGCCAGCAGTTTTGCGGGATGGGGCGGGGAGCTGTTTTTT. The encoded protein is CASSFAGWGGELFF.

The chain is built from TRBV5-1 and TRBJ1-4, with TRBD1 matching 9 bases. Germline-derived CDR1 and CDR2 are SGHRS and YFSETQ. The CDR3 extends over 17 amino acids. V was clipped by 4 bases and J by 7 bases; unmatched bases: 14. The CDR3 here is CASSLFTGGAEVEKLFF. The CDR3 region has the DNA TGCGCCAGCAGCCTCTTTACAGGGGGCGCGGAGGTTGAAAAACTGTTTTTT.

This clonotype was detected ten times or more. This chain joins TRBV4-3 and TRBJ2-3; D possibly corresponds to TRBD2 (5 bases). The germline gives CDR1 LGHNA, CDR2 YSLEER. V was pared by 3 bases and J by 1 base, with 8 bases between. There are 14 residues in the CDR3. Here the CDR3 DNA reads TGCGCCAGCAGCCATGGACTCCGCACAGATACGCAGTATTTT. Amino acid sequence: CASSHGLRTDTQYF.

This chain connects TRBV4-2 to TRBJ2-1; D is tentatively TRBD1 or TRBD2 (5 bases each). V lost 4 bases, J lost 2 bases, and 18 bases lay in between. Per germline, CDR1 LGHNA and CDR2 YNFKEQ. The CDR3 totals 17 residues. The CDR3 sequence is CASSPRVGTPTYNEQFF. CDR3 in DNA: TGTGCCAGCAGCCCTAGGGTCGGGACCCCCACCTACAATGAGCAGTTCTTC.

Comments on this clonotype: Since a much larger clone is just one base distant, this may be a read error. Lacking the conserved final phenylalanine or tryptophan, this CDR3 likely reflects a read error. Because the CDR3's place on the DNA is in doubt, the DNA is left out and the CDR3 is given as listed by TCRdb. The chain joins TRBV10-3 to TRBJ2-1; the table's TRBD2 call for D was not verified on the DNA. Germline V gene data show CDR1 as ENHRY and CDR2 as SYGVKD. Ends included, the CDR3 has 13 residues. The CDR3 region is CAISESTGPSRFS.

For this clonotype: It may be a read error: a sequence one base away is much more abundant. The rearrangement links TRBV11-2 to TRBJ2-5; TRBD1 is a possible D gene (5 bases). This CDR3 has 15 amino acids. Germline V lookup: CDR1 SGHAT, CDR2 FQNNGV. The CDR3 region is CASSLVGLLLETQSF. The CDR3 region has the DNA TGTGCCAGCAGCTTAGTGGGGCTATTGTTAGAGACCCAGTCCTTC.